This TCR beta chain derives from a study of T cells in Graves' hyperthyroidism and ophthalmopathy. Study summary: The authors collected peripheral blood at initial diagnosis, before any treatment.

Exclusion criteria comprised uncontrolled infection, other autoimmune disease, pregnancy or lactation. Fresh peripheral blood, 9.5 to 10 ml of it, supplied the PBMCs. TCR beta CDR3 sequences were amplified from RNA transcripts. TCR CDR3 regions were first amplified by RT-PCR with HTBI primers. MiXCR, run by TCRdb on the multiplex PCR reads, gives a single entry per CDR3 protein. The sample lists some 500,000 distinct CDR3 sequences, around 15% occurring once. Concerning this clonotype itself: Its antigen is not identified. A much larger clone differs from this one at a single base, so this may be a read error.

Study-level points and caveats: Ophthalmopathy could be told apart from stable hyperthyroidism with a 13 V-J model.

V lost 5 bases to trimming and J lost 4 bases, with 6 bases between them. The CDR3 sequence is 11 residues long. The TCR sequence derives from a woman in her twenties or thirties with Graves' ophthalmopathy. This sequence joins TRBV12-3 or TRBV12-4 and TRBJ2-7; D ambiguous. The sequencing sample was made of blood. CDR3 DNA: TGTGCCAGCAGTACCCATTACGAGCAGTACTTC. Its translation is CASSTHYEQYF.